These 6 T cell receptor beta chains share one sample of origin, sequenced in a study of blood T cell repertoires in COVID-19 (dated by TCRdb to 2019 to 2021). Library generation was performed with the immunoSEQ multiplex PCR assay. The source is immuneACCESS, and TCRdb retained only in-frame sequences with V and J called. Part of the clones is not carried over; for the studies checked, unresolved V genes explain less than half of this, and the remainder is unexplained. The sample profile shows a few hundred thousand clones; around four fifths of them were found once. The ten largest clones capture approximately 1.1% of the sample. The material sequenced was peripheral blood. Receptors originate from a woman between 50 and 59 years old with acute or convalescent COVID-19.

This clone came up once. The V gene is TRBV5-4, the J gene TRBJ2-4; 12 bases are shared with TRBD1. The CDR3 is 19 residues long. V gave up 2 bases and J gave up 0 bases; unmatched junction bases: 9. Germline V lookup: CDR1 SGHNT, CDR2 YYREEE (reference sequence). Here the CDR3 DNA reads TGTGCCAGCAGCTTCCGGGACAGGGGGCACTATCGAGCCAAAAACATTCAGTACTTC. Protein product: CASSFRDRGHYRAKNIQYF.

About this clone: This same CDR3 is encoded by further DNA sequences in the sample. The J gene is TRBJ2-3, the V gene TRBV11-2; no clear D. Germline V gene data show CDR1 as SGHAT and CDR2 as FQNNGV. V was clipped by 3 bases and J by 6 bases, with 4 bases between them. The CDR3 runs 11 residues. The CDR3 is CASSLTDTQYF. The CDR3 DNA sequence: TGTGCCAGCAGCTTGACTGATACGCAGTATTTT.

The chain couples TRBV19 to TRBJ2-2, with D possibly matching TRBD2 (6 bases). The CDR3 is made up of 16 amino acids. The V and J ends lost 8 bases and 8 bases respectively, with 24 bases between them. Germline CDR1 reads LNHDA; CDR2 reads SQIVND (reference sequence). The CDR3 DNA is TGTGCCAGTGCCTTCCCCGCGGGGCCTTTCACGGGGGAGCTGTTTTTT. This codes for CASAFPAGPFTGELFF.

The chain has TRBV7-9 and TRBJ1-1; TRBD1 might be the D (5 bases). Trimming stripped 5 bases from V and 14 bases from J, with 21 bases between. CDR1 and CDR2 from the germline V gene are SEHNR and FQNEAQ (reference sequence). This CDR3 is built from 13 residues. This CDR3 is CASSLDGTPEGFF. The CDR3 region has the DNA TGTGCCAGCAGCCTGGACGGGACTCCCGAAGGCTTCTTT. Drawing the rest from reference TRBV7-9 and TRBJ1-1, the complete variable domain is DTGVSQNPRHKITKRGQNVTFRCDPISEHNRLYWYRQTLGQGPEFLTYFQNEAQLEKSRLLSDRFSAERPKGSFSTLEIQRTEQGDSAMYLCASSLDGTPEGFFGQGTRLTVV.

The V and J genes are TRBV11-3 and TRBJ2-1, with 12 bases fitting TRBD2. Unmatched junction bases numbered 9, after V lost 1 base and J lost 5 bases. Germline loops: CDR1 SGHNT, CDR2 YENEEA. CDR3 length: 18 amino acids. The CDR3 DNA follows: TGTGCCAGCAGCTTAGCGCCTAGCGGGAGGGCCTTCCACAATGAGCAGTTCTTC. This sequence encodes CASSLAPSGRAFHNEQFF.

V usage is TRBV3-1 (or the pseudogene TRBV3-2) and J usage is TRBJ2-4; 10 bases agree with TRBD2. The length of the CDR3 is 16 residues. The V segment lost 1 base and the J segment 5 bases; nucleotides outside the gene matches: 5. Germline V gene sequence: CDR1 LGHDT, CDR2 YNNKEL (reference sequence). CDR3 amino acids: CASSQAVLAGQNIQYF. In DNA, the CDR3 is TGTGCCAGCAGCCAAGCCGTACTAGCGGGACAAAACATTCAGTACTTC.